A single sample is the source of the 2 T cell receptor beta chains below, sequenced in a study of neurological immune-mediated disorders. TCRdb re-analysed the 5' RACE reads in MiXCR, keeping a single row per CDR3 protein. Among under 75,000 distinct CDR3 sequences listed, over 4% were seen once. The sample consisted of PBMCs. The origin of the receptors is a human donor with multiple sclerosis. The donor label of this sample is uncertain.

This clonotype was detected many times. The V and J genes are TRBV5-6 and TRBJ2-4; unclear D gene. V lost 0 bases to trimming and J lost 5 bases, with 6 bases between them. Germline V gene lookup returns CDR1 SGHDT and CDR2 YYEEEE. CDR3 size: 13 residues. CDR3 sequence: CASSLGRENIQYF. The CDR3, as DNA: TGTGCCAGCAGCTTGGGCAGAGAAAACATTCAGTACTTC.

In this sample, this clonotype turned up many times. The chain joins TRBV20-1 to TRBJ1-3; no clear D. The germline V and J ends were trimmed by 0 bases and 0 bases, with 3 bases remaining between them. This CDR3 is built from 13 residues. The germline V gene encodes CDR1 DFQATT and CDR2 SNEGSKA (reference sequence). The CDR3 region is CSARDPSGNTIYF. The CDR3 DNA reads as TGCAGTGCTAGAGATCCCTCTGGAAACACCATATATTTT.